This T cell receptor beta chain was retrieved from a study of siplizumab effects on memory and regulatory T cells. TCRdb's table, derived via immunoSEQ multiplex PCR, lists solely in-frame clones and lacks some. Here the sample spans about 87,000 clones, around 90% being singletons. General study findings and limits: Alloreactive sequences tracing back to unstimulated CD4+ memory cells fell significantly with siplizumab.

A remark on this clone: The antigen is undetermined.

The CDR3 has 14 amino acids. Trimming stripped 2 bases from V and 6 bases from J, with 12 bases between. The germline CDR1 and CDR2 sequences are SGHTA and FQGNSA. The receptor's source is a human donor in good health. Sequencing used CD4+ T cells sorted from blood. The chain joins TRBV7-2 to TRBJ2-3, with a tentative D call TRBD1 (5 bases). This CDR3 is CASSLNRPWDTQYF. DNA for the CDR3: TGTGCCAGCAGCTTAAACAGGCCGTGGGATACGCAGTATTTT.